This T cell receptor beta chain originates from a study of T cells after posttransplantation cyclophosphamide. Germline V gene sequence: CDR1 SGHDT, CDR2 YYEEEE. This CDR3 is built from 16 residues. V trimming: 7 bases; J trimming: 2 bases; junction bases outside the gene matches: 9. Only in-frame clones appear in the TCRdb table, and some are missing; sequencing was by immunoSEQ multiplex PCR. The table has roughly 7,300 clones, around 92% seen once. The chain employs TRBV5-6 and TRBJ1-6; 7 bases are a match to TRBD1. The sequencing sample was made of CD4+ T cells sorted from blood. This clonotype originated in a woman between 45 and 65 years old in good health and a related stem cell transplant donor. The CDR3 nucleotides read TGTGCCAGCGTCGCCGGGACAGCAACCTATAATTCACCCCTCCACTTT. It codes for CASVAGTATYNSPLHF. The complete variable domain, with remaining parts taken from reference TRBV5-6 and TRBJ1-6, reads DAGVTQSPTHLIKTRGQQVTLRCSPKSGHDTVSWYQQALGQGPQFIFQYYEEEERQRGNFPDRFSGHQFPNYSSELNVNALLLGDSALYLCASVAGTATYNSPLHFGNGTRLTVT.